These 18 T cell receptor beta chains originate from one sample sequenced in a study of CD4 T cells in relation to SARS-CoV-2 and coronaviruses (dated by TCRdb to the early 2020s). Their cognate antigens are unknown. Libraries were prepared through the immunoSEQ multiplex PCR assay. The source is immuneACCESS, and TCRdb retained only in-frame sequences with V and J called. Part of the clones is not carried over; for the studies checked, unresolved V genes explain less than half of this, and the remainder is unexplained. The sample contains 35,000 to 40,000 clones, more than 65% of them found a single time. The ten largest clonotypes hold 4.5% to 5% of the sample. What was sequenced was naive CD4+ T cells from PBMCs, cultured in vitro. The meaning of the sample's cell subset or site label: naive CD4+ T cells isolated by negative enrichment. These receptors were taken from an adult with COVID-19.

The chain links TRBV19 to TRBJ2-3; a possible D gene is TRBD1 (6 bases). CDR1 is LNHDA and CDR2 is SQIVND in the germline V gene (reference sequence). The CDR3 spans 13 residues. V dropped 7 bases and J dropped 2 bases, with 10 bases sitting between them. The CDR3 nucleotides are TGTGCCAGTAAGACAGGATACACAGATACGCAGTATTTT. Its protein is CASKTGYTDTQYF.

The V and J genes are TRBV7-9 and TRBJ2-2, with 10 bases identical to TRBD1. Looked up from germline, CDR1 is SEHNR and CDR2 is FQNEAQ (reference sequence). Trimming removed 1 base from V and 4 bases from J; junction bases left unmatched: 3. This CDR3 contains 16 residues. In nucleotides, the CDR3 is TGTGCCAGCAGCTTAGGGACAGGGGGAACCACCGGGGAGCTGTTTTTT. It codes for CASSLGTGGTTGELFF.

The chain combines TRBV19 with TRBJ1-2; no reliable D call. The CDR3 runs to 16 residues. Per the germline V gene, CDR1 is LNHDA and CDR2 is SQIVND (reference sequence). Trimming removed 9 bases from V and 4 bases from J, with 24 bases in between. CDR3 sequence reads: CASRRPDPPKGYGYTF. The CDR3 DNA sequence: TGTGCCAGCCGAAGACCCGACCCTCCAAAAGGCTATGGCTACACCTTC.

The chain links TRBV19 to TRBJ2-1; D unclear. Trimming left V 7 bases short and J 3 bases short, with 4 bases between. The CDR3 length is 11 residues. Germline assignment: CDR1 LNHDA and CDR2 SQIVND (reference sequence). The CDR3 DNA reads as TGTGCCAGTACGGACTACAATGAGCAGTTCTTC. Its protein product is CASTDYNEQFF.

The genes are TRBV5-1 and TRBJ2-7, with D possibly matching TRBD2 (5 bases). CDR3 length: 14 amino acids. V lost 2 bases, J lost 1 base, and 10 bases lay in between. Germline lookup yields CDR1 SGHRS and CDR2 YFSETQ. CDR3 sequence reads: CASSFGKKSYEQYF. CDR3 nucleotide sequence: TGCGCCAGCAGCTTCGGGAAAAAGTCCTACGAGCAGTACTTC.

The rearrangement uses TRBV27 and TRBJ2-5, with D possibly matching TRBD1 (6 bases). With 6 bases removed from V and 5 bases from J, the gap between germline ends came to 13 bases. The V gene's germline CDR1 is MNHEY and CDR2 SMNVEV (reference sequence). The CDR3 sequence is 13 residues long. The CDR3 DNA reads TGTGCCAGCAGGAGGACAGTCGGGGAGACCCAGTACTTC. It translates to CASRRTVGETQYF.

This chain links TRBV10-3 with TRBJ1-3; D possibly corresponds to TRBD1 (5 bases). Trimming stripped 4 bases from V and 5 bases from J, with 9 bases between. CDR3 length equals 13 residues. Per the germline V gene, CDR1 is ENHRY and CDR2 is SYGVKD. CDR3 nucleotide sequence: TGTGCCATCAGTGCGGGGGAGAGAAACACCATATATTTT. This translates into CAISAGERNTIYF.

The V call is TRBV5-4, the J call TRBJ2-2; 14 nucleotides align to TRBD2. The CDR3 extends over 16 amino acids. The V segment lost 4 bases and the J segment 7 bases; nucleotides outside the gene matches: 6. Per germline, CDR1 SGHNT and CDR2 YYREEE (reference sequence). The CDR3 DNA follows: TGTGCCAGCAGCCAGGGGACTAGCGGGAGAGACGGGGAGCTGTTTTTT. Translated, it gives CASSQGTSGRDGELFF.

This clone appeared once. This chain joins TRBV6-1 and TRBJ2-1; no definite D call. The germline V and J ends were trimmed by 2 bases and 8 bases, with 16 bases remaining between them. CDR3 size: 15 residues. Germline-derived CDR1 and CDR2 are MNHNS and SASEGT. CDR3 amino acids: CASSEHLSVGDEQFF. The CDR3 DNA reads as TGTGCCAGCAGTGAACATCTCAGCGTTGGGGATGAGCAGTTCTTC.

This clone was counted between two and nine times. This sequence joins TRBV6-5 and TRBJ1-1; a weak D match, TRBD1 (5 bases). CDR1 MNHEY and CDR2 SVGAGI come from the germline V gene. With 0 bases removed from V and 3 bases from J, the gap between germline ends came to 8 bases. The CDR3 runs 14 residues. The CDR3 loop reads CASSYSTGDTEAFF. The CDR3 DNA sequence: TGTGCCAGCAGTTACTCAACGGGGGACACTGAAGCTTTCTTT.

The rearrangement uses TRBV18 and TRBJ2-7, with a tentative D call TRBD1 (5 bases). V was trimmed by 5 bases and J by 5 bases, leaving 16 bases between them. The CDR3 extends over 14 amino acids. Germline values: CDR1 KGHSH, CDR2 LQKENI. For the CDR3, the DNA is TGTGCCAGCTCATATCAGGCAGGGAACGACGAGCAGTACTTC. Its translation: CASSYQAGNDEQYF.

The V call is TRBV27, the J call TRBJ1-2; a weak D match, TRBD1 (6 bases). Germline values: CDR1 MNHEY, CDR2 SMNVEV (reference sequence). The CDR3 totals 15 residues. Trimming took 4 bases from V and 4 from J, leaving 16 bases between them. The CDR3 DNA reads TGTGCCAGCAGTTCCCCCCTCACAGGGAGCTATGGCTACACCTTC. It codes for CASSSPLTGSYGYTF.

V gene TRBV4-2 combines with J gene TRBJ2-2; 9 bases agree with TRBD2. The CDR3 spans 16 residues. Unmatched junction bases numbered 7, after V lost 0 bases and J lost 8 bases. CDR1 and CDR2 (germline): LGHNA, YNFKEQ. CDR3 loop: CASSQELAGLKGELFF. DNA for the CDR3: TGTGCCAGCAGCCAAGAGCTAGCGGGATTGAAGGGGGAGCTGTTTTTT.

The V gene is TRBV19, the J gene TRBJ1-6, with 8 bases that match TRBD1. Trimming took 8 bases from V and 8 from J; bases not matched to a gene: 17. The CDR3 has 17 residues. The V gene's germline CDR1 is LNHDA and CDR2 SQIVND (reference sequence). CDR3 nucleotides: TGTGCCAGTCCGACGCCCGGTTTGACAGGGGAGGATTCACCCCTCCACTTT. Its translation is CASPTPGLTGEDSPLHF.

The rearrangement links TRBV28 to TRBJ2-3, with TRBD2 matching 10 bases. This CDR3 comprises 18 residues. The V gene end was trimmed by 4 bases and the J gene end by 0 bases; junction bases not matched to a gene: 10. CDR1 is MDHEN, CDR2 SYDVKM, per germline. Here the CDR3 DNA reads TGTGCCAGCAGTTGGACTAGCGGATTACGGTCTAGCACAGATACGCAGTATTTT. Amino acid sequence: CASSWTSGLRSSTDTQYF.

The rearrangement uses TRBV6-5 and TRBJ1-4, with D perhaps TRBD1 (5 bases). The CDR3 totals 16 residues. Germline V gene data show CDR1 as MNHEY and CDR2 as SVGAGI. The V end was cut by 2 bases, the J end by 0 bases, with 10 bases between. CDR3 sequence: CASSYVAGTTNEKLFF. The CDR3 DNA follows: TGTGCCAGCAGTTACGTGGCAGGGACAACTAATGAAAAACTGTTTTTT.

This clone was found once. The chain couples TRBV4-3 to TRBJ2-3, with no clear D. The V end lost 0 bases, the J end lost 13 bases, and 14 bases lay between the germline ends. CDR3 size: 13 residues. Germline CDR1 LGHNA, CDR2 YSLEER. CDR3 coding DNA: TGCGCCAGCAGCCAAGATGTTACGACTTTTAAGTATTTT. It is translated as CASSQDVTTFKYF.

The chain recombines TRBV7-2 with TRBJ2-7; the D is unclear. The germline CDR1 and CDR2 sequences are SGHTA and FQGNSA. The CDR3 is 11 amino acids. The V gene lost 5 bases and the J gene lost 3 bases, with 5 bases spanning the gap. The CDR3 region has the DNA TGTGCCAGCAGCCCCCACTACGAGCAGTACTTC. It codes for CASSPHYEQYF.